This TCR beta chain was captured in a study of response to subunit inactivated influenza vaccine. This clonotype was observed a few times. The antigen remains unidentified. Study-wide results and limits: Every seasonal influenza vaccination brings in few new T cells, the authors suggested.

Germline V lookup: CDR1 MNHEY, CDR2 SVGEGT. The ends were cut back, 6 bases at V and 0 bases at J, with 18 bases in the middle. This CDR3 contains 17 residues. One entry per CDR3 protein, called by TCRdb with MiXCR from the RT-PCR reads. Seen here are roughly 760,000 distinct CDR3 sequences, approximately 21% observed once, and the top ten hold roughly a tenth. This TCR came from a man in his fifties who received an inactivated influenza vaccine. This chain links TRBV6-2 or TRBV6-3 with TRBJ2-1, with D possibly being TRBD2 (5 bases). The sample consisted of PBMCs from blood, taken about 5 days after vaccination. CDR3 sequence: CASSRPAGPPSYNEQFF. CDR3 DNA sequence: TGTGCCAGCAGCCGTCCGGCGGGCCCTCCCTCCTACAATGAGCAGTTCTTC.